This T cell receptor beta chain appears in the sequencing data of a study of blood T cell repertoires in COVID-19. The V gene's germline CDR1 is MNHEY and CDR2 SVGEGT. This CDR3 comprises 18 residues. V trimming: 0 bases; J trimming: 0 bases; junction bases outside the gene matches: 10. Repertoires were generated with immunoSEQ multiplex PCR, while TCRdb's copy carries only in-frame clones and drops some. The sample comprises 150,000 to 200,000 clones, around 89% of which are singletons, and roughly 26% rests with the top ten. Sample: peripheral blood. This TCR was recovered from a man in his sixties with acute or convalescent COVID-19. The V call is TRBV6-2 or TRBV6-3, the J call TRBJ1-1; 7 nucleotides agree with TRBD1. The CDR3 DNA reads TGTGCCAGCAGTTACTCGATAGAGCCGAGGGGGCTGAACACTGAAGCTTTCTTT. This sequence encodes CASSYSIEPRGLNTEAFF.